This note documents a single T cell receptor beta chain sequence. The antigen remains undetermined. Stated time point: blood at routine non-recurrence follow-up after resection. Whole RNA obtained from tumor, nontumor lung or frozen PBMC underwent sequencing without sorting. V was pared by 9 bases and J by 2 bases, with 10 bases between. The CDR3 length is 13 residues. CDR1 is KGHDR and CDR2 is SFDVKD in the germline V gene. The library protocol tagged each TCR cDNA with a unique molecular identifier. TCRdb used MiXCR to reprocess the 5' RACE reads, holding one entry per CDR3 protein. The table has some 120,000 distinct CDR3 sequences, more than 10% seen once. The data were taken from a study of spatial heterogeneity in lung cancer. Study-level background: The cohort: 70 to 75 early-stage, untreated non-small cell lung cancer patients. Regarding the study as a whole: Ubiquitous expanded tumor TCRs showed up in blood more at resection than follow-up.

This clonotype originated in a male donor with early-stage non-small cell lung cancer. The rearrangement joins TRBV24-1 to TRBJ2-1; no definite D call. Here the sequenced sample was PBMCs, taken at follow-up. The CDR3 spells CATRAGPYNEQFF. The CDR3 bases are TGTGCCACCCGGGCTGGCCCCTACAATGAGCAGTTCTTC.